The 16 T cell receptor beta chains listed next were all sequenced from one sample in a study of CXCR3-negative and CXCR3-positive naive CD8 T cells. For these receptors, no antigen is known. Each TRB cDNA library was prepared by 5' RACE (with UMI labels). TCRdb reprocessed the 5' RACE reads and reports one entry per CDR3 protein, with no DNA. In all, the sample yields about 110,000 distinct CDR3 sequences. General study findings and limits: The TRB CDR3s that CXCR3-positive naive cells carried were more hydrophobic than those of CXCR3-negative naive cells.

Sequenced sample: naive CXCR3+ CD8+ T cells from blood. Stated subset: CD45RO-CCR7+CD27+CD95- naive CD8+ T cells expressing CXCR3 (TNR3+). The receptor source for this set is a human donor in good health. Some clones in this sample may be carry-over from other donors' samples.

The chain couples TRBV7-9 to TRBJ1-1; TCRdb's D call, TRBD1, is unchecked because there is no DNA. CDR3 size: 15 residues. Germline assignment: CDR1 SEHNR and CDR2 FQNEAQ (reference sequence). The CDR3 here is CASSLVKGGNTEAFF.

V usage is TRBV7-9 and J usage is TRBJ1-1. CDR1 is SEHNR, CDR2 FQNEAQ, per germline (reference sequence). This CDR3 contains 12 residues. This CDR3 is CASSAYRTEAFF.

This chain connects TRBV7-6 to TRBJ2-2. CDR3 length: 14 residues. CDR1 is SGHVS and CDR2 is FNYEAQ in the germline V gene. CDR3 loop: CACSLSHNTGELFF.

The J gene is TRBJ1-6, the V gene TRBV7-3. This CDR3 is built from 16 residues. The V gene's germline CDR1 is SGHTA and CDR2 FQGTGA. Here the CDR3 reads CASSSTESSYNSPLHF.

V and J are TRBV7-6 and TRBJ2-5; TCRdb's D gene call, TRBD1, goes unchecked for lack of DNA. This CDR3 is 17 amino acids long. Germline CDR1 and CDR2: SGHVS and FNYEAQ. The CDR3 protein is CASSFPRGQMYQETQYF.

This chain joins TRBV13 and TRBJ1-1. The germline V gene encodes CDR1 PRHDT and CDR2 FYEKMQ (reference sequence). The CDR3 is 14 residues long. CDR3: CASRRDSLDTEAFF. The full variable domain, completed using reference TRBV13 and TRBJ1-1, is AAGVIQSPRHLIKEKRETATLKCYPIPRHDTVYWYQQGPGQDPQFLISFYEKMQSDKGSIPDRFSAQQFSDYHSELNMSSLELGDSALYFCASRRDSLDTEAFFGQGTRLTVV.

The chain recombines TRBV11-3 with TRBJ2-5; TCRdb's D call of TRBD1 is untestable without DNA. This CDR3 contains 14 residues. Germline V lookup: CDR1 SGHNT, CDR2 YENEEA. The CDR3 region is CASSPRGRGETQYF.

The V and J genes are TRBV7-7 and TRBJ2-3. This CDR3 is 13 amino acids long. Germline lookup yields CDR1 SSHAT and CDR2 FNYEAQ (reference sequence). CDR3 sequence reads: CASSKGPTDTQYF.

The rearrangement joins TRBV25-1 to TRBJ2-3; the D call of TRBD1 rests on TCRdb alone, since no DNA is present to check it. The CDR3 is 16 residues long. Germline V gene sequence: CDR1 MGHDK, CDR2 SYGVNS. This CDR3 is CASSDPQQGAGDTQYF.

V and J are TRBV5-1 and TRBJ2-7; TCRdb lists TRBD2, though no DNA is available to test this call. In germline, CDR1 is SGHRS, CDR2 YFSETQ. The length of the CDR3 is 15 residues. CDR3 sequence: CASSPGTGSSYEQYF.

The rearrangement uses TRBV9 and TRBJ2-3; as DNA is missing, the TRBD1 call by TCRdb cannot be tested. In germline, CDR1 is SGDLS, CDR2 YYNGEE. The CDR3 has 18 residues. The CDR3 is CASSVGQGAGFGTDTQYF.

V gene TRBV5-1 combines with J gene TRBJ2-7; TCRdb lists TRBD2, though no DNA is available to test this call. CDR3 length: 14 amino acids. The germline gives CDR1 SGHRS, CDR2 YFSETQ. CDR3: CASSGGLSSYEQYF.

This chain links TRBV18 with TRBJ1-1. From germline, CDR1 is KGHSH and CDR2 LQKENI. The CDR3 runs to 14 residues. The CDR3 protein is CASSPTGGRTEAFF.

V usage is TRBV11-2 and J usage is TRBJ1-2. This CDR3 spans 12 amino acids. Per the germline V gene, CDR1 is SGHAT and CDR2 is FQNNGV. The chain's CDR3 is CASSLSADGYTF.

This sequence joins TRBV29-1 and TRBJ2-4; no DNA is available, so the TRBD1 call from TCRdb remains unchecked. This CDR3 has 14 residues. CDR1 is SQVTM, CDR2 ANQGSEA, per germline. The CDR3 here is CSVVGDGAKNIQYF.

The chain's CDR3 is CASSEPGDGSMNTEAFF. The chain is built from TRBV6-1 and TRBJ1-1. The CDR3 has 17 amino acids. The germline CDR1 and CDR2 sequences are MNHNS and SASEGT.